What follows describes a single T cell receptor (beta chain). Its target is unknown. Primers for the PCR totalled 60 Vbeta and 13 Jbeta. Clones were read by immunoSEQ multiplex PCR, and TCRdb kept only the in-frame ones, dropping some. The table counts around 100,000 clones; about 3.8% lies in the top ten. Germline CDR1 reads KGHSH; CDR2 reads LQKENI. V gave up 1 base and J gave up 7 bases, with 10 bases separating them. The CDR3 loop spans 13 amino acids. This sample is drawn from a study of cytomegalovirus exposure and HLA in healthy donors. Study-wide points: According to an earlier analysis, most TCR beta V segments yielded productive rearrangements about 87% or about 30% of the time. When analyzed later, a missense DCLRE1C variant was found to be linked to TCR beta V- and J-gene trimming.

Sequencing was done on a sample of PBMCs. The receptor was isolated from a young man in good health and CMV-seronegative. This chain joins TRBV18 and TRBJ1-1; weak D call: TRBD1 (5 bases). CDR3 residues: CASSPHVGGEAFF. The CDR3 DNA is TGTGCCAGCTCACCACACGTGGGGGGTGAAGCTTTCTTT.